Included here is one TCR beta chain sequence, with context. What it recognizes is unknown. V was cut by 6 bases and J by 6 bases, with 12 bases left in between. CDR3 length equals 13 residues. Germline values: CDR1 LGHNA, CDR2 YSLEER. Repertoires were generated with immunoSEQ multiplex PCR, while TCRdb's copy carries only in-frame clones and drops some. The sample comprises fewer than 150,000 clones, approximately 88% of which are singletons, and 6.5% rests with the top ten. This specimen belongs to a study of T cell responses to AZD1222 COVID-19 vaccine. Study conclusions and caveats: Repertoire samples came only from after the peak T cell response. Baseline seropositivity characterized only six AZD1222 recipients. Unmutated regions of variants are reportedly targeted by nearly half of spike-specific TCRs. Among vaccine-associated CD4 TCRs, coverage spanned spike, with dominance at 160-218 and 743-854.

The TCR comes from an adult who received the AZD1222 COVID-19 vaccine. This rearrangement joins TRBV4-3 to TRBJ1-5, with unresolved D. Sequencing was performed on peripheral blood, taken 28 days after the second AZD1222 dose. The CDR3 sequence: CASRVGIGQPQHF. In nucleotides, the CDR3 is TGCGCCAGCAGAGTGGGGATTGGTCAGCCCCAGCATTTT.